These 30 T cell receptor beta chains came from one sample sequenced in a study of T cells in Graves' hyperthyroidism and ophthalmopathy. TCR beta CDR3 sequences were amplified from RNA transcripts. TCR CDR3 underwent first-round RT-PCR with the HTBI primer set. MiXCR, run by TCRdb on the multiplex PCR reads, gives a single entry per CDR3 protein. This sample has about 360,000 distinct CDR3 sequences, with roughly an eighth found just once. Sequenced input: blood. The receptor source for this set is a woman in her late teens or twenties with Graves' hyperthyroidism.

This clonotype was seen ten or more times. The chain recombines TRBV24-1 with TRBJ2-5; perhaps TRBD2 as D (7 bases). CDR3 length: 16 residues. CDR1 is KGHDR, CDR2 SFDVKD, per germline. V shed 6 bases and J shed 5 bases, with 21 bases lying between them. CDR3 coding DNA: TGTGCCACCAGTCTTGGGGGGGGGGCGCAGGAGGAGACCCAGTACTTC. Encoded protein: CATSLGGGAQEETQYF.

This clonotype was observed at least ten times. The CDR3 here is CSASKRGADNEQFF. The CDR3 nucleotides read TGCAGTGCTAGTAAGAGGGGGGCGGACAATGAGCAGTTCTTC. V gene TRBV20-1 combines with J gene TRBJ2-1, with D perhaps matching TRBD1 or TRBD2 (6 bases each). Germline V lookup: CDR1 DFQATT, CDR2 SNEGSKA (reference sequence). The CDR3 has 14 amino acids. V was cut by 3 bases and J by 5 bases, with 14 bases left in between.

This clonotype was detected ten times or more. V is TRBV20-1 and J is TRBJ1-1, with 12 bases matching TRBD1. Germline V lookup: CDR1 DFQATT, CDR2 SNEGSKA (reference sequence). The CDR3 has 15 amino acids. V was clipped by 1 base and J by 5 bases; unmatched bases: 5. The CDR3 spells CSARGDRGLRTEAFF. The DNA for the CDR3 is TGCAGTGCTAGAGGGGACAGGGGGCTTAGGACTGAAGCTTTCTTT.

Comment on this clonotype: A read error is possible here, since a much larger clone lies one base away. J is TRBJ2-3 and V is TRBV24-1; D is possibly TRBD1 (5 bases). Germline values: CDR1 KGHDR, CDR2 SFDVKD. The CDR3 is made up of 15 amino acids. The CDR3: CATSVAGMGTGTQYF. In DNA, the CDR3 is TGTGCCACCAGTGTAGCAGGGATGGGCACAGGTACGCAGTATTTT.

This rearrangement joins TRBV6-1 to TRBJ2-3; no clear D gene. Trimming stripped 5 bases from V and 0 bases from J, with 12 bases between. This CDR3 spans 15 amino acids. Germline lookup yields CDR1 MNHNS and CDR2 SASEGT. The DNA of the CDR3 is TGTGCCAGCAGTAAGGAGTCCCCTAGCACAGATACGCAGTATTTT. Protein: CASSKESPSTDTQYF.

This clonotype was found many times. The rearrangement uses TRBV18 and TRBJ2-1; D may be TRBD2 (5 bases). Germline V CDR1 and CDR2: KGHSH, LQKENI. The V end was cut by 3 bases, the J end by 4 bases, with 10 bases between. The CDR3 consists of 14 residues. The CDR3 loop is CASSPLPGYNEQFF. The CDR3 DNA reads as TGTGCCAGCTCACCGCTACCGGGATACAATGAGCAGTTCTTC.

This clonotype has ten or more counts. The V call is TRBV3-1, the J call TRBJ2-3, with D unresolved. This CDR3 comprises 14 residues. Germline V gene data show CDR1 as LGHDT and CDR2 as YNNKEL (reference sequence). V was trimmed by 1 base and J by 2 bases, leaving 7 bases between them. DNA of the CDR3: TGTGCCAGCAGCCAAGGGGAATACACAGATACGCAGTATTTT. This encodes CASSQGEYTDTQYF.

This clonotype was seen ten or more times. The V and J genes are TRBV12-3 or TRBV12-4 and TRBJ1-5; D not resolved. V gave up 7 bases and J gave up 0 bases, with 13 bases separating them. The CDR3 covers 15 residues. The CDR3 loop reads CASTPRGISNQPQHF. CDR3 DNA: TGTGCCAGCACCCCGAGAGGGATTAGCAATCAGCCCCAGCATTTT.

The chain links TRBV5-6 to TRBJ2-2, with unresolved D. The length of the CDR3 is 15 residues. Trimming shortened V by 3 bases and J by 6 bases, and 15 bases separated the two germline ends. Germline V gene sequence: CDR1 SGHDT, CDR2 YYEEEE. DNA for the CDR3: TGTGCCAGCAGCTCTGTCCAGAAATTGGCCGGGGAGCTGTTTTTT. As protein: CASSSVQKLAGELFF.

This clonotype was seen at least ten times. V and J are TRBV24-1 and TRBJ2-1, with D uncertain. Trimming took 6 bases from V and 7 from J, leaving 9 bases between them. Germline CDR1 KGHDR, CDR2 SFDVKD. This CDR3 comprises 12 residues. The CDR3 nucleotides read TGTGCCACCAGTCAGGTAGGGAATGAGCAGTTCTTC. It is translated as CATSQVGNEQFF.

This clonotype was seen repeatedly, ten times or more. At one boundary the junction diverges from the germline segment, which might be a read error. CDR3 sequence (DNA): TGCCAAGGGGTCAACTGGGTGCGAGAGACCCAGTACTTC. It yields the protein CQGVNWVRETQYF. The genes are TRBV28 and TRBJ2-5; D perhaps matches TRBD1 (5 bases). From germline, CDR1 is MDHEN and CDR2 SYDVKM. CDR3 size: 13 residues.

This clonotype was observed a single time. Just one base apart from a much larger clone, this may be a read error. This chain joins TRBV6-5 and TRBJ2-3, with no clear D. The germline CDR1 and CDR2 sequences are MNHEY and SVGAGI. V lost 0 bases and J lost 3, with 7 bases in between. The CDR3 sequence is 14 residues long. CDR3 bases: TGTGCCAGCAGTTACTCGACACGTACAGATACGCAGTATTTT. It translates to CASSYSTRTDTQYF.

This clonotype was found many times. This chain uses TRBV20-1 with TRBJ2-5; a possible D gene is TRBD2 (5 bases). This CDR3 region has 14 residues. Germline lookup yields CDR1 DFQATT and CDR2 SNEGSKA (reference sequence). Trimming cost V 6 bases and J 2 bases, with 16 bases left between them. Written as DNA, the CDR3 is TGCAGTGCCCAAGCGGAACCAGATCAAGAGACCCAGTACTTC. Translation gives CSAQAEPDQETQYF.

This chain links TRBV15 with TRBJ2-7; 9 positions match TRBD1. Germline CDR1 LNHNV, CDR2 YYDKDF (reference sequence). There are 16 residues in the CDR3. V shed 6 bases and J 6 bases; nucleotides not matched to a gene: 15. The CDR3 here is CATSTDRGERQGEQYF. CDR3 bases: TGTGCCACCAGTACGGACAGGGGAGAAAGGCAAGGCGAGCAGTACTTC.

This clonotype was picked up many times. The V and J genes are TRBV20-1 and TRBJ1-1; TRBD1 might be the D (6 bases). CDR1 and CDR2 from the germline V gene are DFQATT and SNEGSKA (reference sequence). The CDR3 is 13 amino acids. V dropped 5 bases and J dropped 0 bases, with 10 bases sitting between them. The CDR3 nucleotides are TGCAGTGCTGCGGACAGACTGAACACTGAAGCTTTCTTT. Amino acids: CSAADRLNTEAFF.

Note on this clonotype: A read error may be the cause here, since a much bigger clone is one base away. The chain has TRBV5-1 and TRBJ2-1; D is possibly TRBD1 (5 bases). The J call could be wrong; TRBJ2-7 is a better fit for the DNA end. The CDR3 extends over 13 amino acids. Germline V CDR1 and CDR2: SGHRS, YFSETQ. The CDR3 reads CASSSDRHNEQYF. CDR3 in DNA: TGCGCCAGCAGCTCCGACAGACACAATGAGCAGTACTTC.

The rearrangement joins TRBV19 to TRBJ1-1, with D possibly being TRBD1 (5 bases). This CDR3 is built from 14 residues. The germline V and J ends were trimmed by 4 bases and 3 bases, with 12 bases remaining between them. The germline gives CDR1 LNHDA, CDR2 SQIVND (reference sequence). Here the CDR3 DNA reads TGTGCCAGTAGTACTGTGGGGCTCTACACTGAAGCTTTCTTT. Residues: CASSTVGLYTEAFF.

Here the CDR3 DNA reads TGCGCCAGTAAGGGAACTAGCGGGAGGGTAAGCACAGATACGCAGTATTTT. Translation gives CASKGTSGRVSTDTQYF. The chain links TRBV10-2 to TRBJ2-3; 13 bases line up with TRBD2. The V segment lost 9 bases and the J segment 0 bases; nucleotides outside the gene matches: 9. The CDR3 extends over 17 amino acids. Germline V gives CDR1 WSHSY, CDR2 SAAADI.

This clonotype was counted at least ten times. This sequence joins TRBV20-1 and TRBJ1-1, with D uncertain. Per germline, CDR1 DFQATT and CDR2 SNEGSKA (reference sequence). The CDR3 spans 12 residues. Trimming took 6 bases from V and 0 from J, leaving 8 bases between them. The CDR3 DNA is TGCAGTGCCATATTCCTGAACACTGAAGCTTTCTTT. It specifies CSAIFLNTEAFF.

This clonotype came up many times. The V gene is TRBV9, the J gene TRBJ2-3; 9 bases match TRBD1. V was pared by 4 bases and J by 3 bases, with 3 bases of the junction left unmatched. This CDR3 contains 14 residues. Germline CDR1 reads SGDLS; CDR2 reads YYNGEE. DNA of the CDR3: TGTGCCAGCAGCTTACAGGGGGCAACAGATACGCAGTATTTT. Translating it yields CASSLQGATDTQYF. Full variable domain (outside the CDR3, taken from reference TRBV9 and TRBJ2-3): DSGVTQTPKHLITATGQRVTLRCSPRSGDLSVYWYQQSLDQGLQFLIQYYNGEERAKGNILERFSAQQFPDLHSELNLSSLELGDSALYFCASSLQGATDTQYFGPGTRLTVL.

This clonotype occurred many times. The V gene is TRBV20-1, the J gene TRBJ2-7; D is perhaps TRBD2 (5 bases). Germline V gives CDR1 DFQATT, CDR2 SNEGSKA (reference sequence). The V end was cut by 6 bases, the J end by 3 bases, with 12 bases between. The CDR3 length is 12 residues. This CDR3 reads CSAARGSYEQYF. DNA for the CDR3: TGCAGTGCGGCTCGGGGAAGCTACGAGCAGTACTTC.

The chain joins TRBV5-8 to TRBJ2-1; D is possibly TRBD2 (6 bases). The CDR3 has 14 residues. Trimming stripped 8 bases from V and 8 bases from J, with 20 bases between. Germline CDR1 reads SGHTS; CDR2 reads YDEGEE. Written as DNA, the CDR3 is TGTGCCAGTCCCGGGCGGGGTTTAGAGGATGAGCAGTTCTTC. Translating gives CASPGRGLEDEQFF.

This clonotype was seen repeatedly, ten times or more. CDR3 bases: TGTGCCAGCAGTTTCCCTAACTTAATCACAGATACGCAGTATTTT. It specifies CASSFPNLITDTQYF. The rearrangement links TRBV28 to TRBJ2-3; D is uncertain. V dropped 3 bases and J dropped 2 bases, with 12 bases sitting between them. The CDR3 has 15 residues. Germline V gene lookup returns CDR1 MDHEN and CDR2 SYDVKM.

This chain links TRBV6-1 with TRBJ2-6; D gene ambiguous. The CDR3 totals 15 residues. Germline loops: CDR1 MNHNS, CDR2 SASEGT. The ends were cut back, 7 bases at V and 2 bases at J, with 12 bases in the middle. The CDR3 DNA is TGTGCCAGCACTGCCGATCAACCTGGGGCCAACGTCCTGACTTTC. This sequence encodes CASTADQPGANVLTF.

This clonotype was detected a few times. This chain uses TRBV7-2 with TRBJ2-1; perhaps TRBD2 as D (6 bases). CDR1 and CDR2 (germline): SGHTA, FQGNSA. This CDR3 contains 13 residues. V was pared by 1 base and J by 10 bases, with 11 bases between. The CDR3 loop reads CASSLVEGREQFF. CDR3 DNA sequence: TGTGCCAGCAGCTTAGTGGAGGGAAGGGAGCAGTTCTTC.

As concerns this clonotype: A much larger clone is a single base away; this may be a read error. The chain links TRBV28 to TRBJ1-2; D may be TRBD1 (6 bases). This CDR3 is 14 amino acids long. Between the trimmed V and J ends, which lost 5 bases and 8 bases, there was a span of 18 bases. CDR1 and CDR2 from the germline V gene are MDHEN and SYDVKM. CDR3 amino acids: CASSGTPGRWGYTF. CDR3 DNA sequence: TGTGCCAGCAGTGGGACACCAGGGAGGTGGGGCTACACCTTC.

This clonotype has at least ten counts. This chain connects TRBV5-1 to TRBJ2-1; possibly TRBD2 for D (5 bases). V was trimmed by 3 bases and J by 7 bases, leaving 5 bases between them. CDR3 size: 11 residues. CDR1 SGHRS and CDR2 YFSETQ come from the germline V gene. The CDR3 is CASSWTNEQFF. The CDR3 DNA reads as TGCGCCAGCAGCTGGACTAATGAGCAGTTCTTC. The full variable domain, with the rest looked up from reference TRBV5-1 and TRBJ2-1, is KAGVTQTPRYLIKTRGQQVTLSCSPISGHRSVSWYQQTPGQGLQFLFEYFSETQRNKGNFPGRFSGRQFSNSRSEMNVSTLELGDSALYLCASSWTNEQFFGPGTRLTVL.

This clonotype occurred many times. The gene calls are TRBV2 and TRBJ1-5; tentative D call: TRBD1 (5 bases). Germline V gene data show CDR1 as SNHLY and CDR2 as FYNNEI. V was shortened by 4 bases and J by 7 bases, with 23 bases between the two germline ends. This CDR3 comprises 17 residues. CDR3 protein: CASSVGVSGRLNQPQHF. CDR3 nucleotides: TGTGCCAGCAGTGTTGGGGTTTCAGGGCGCTTAAACCAGCCCCAGCATTTT.

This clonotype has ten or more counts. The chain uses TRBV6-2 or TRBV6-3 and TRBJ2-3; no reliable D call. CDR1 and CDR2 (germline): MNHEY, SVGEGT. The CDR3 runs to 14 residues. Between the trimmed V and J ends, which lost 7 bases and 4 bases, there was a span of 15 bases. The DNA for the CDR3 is TGTGCCAGCACCGGGCAGCCCGTCGCAGATACGCAGTATTTT. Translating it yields CASTGQPVADTQYF.

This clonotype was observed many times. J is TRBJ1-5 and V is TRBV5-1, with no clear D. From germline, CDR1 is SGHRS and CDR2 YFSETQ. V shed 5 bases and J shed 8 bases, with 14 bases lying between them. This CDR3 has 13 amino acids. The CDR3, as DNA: TGCGCCAGCAGTCAACTGCCCCGTGAGCCCCAGCATTTT. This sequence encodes CASSQLPREPQHF. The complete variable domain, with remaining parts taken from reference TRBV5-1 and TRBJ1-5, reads KAGVTQTPRYLIKTRGQQVTLSCSPISGHRSVSWYQQTPGQGLQFLFEYFSETQRNKGNFPGRFSGRQFSNSRSEMNVSTLELGDSALYLCASSQLPREPQHFGDGTRLSIL.